A selection of T cell receptor beta chains follows, all from one sample in a study of blood T cell repertoires in COVID-19. This table comes from immunoSEQ multiplex PCR, and its TCRdb copy is limited to in-frame clones, with some not included. The top ten hold around 17% of the sample, which has some 90,000 clones, around nine tenths seen once. The sequenced material came from peripheral blood. These receptors originate from a woman aged 55-69 years with COVID-19, enrolled during active disease. The CDR3 runs from the conserved cysteine through the conserved F or W. The order of the fields is J gene, clone size, D gene, V gene, CDR3 DNA, CDR3 protein. D genes are given only for firm matches. Clone size, where shown, is once, few, many, or a class for clones that have expanded.

j_gene: TRBJ2-5
abundance: -
d_gene: TRBD1
v_gene: TRBV2
CDR3nt: TGTGCCAGCACTCCCGGGACAGGGCGGGGAGAGACCCAGTACTTC
CDR3aa: CASTPGTGRGETQYF

j_gene: TRBJ2-1
abundance: -
d_gene: TRBD2
v_gene: TRBV2
CDR3nt: TGTGCCAGCAGTGGACTAGCGGGGGTGTTTGAGCAGTTCTTC
CDR3aa: CASSGLAGVFEQFF

j_gene: TRBJ2-4
abundance: few
d_gene: TRBD1
v_gene: TRBV19
CDR3nt: TGTGCCAGTAGGAAGACAGGGGATGACAAAAACATTCAGTACTTC
CDR3aa: CASRKTGDDKNIQYF

j_gene: TRBJ1-1
abundance: -
d_gene: -
v_gene: TRBV6-5
CDR3nt: TGTGCCAGCAGTTACGGGCTCCGGGGGGCTACTGAAGCTTTCTTT
CDR3aa: CASSYGLRGATEAFF

j_gene: TRBJ2-7
abundance: -
d_gene: TRBD1
v_gene: TRBV27
CDR3nt: TGTGCCAGCAGTTCGGGACAGCGAAGCTCCTACGAGCAGTACTTC
CDR3aa: CASSSGQRSSYEQYF

j_gene: TRBJ2-2
abundance: -
d_gene: TRBD2
v_gene: TRBV20-1
CDR3nt: TGCAGTGCTAGTTTTAGCGGGGGGGCGGCCGGGGAGCTGTTTTTT
CDR3aa: CSASFSGGAAGELFF

j_gene: TRBJ1-6
abundance: -
d_gene: -
v_gene: TRBV10-2
CDR3nt: TGCGCCAGCAGTGAGTCGTTAGGGGTGAGAGGTTCACCCCTCCACTTT
CDR3aa: CASSESLGVRGSPLHF

j_gene: TRBJ2-1
abundance: -
d_gene: TRBD2
v_gene: TRBV10-2
CDR3nt: TGCGCCAGCAAGACTAGCGGGGGGGTTAATGAGCAGTTCTTC
CDR3aa: CASKTSGGVNEQFF

j_gene: TRBJ2-3
abundance: -
d_gene: -
v_gene: TRBV21-1
CDR3nt: TGTGCCAGCAGCAAAGCGAAAAGGGACAGGATGACAGATACGCAGTATTTT
CDR3aa: CASSKAKRDRMTDTQYF

j_gene: TRBJ1-2
abundance: -
d_gene: -
v_gene: TRBV6-1
CDR3nt: TGTGCCAGCAGTGACCTGACAGTCCGTAACTATGGCTACACCTTC
CDR3aa: CASSDLTVRNYGYTF

j_gene: TRBJ1-3
abundance: once
d_gene: TRBD1
v_gene: TRBV4-2
CDR3nt: TGTGCCAGCAGCCTAGAACAGGGGGCTGGAAACACCATATATTTT
CDR3aa: CASSLEQGAGNTIYF

j_gene: TRBJ2-7
abundance: once
d_gene: -
v_gene: TRBV2
CDR3nt: TGTGCCAGCAGTGAAGCCAACAGGCCCTACGAGCAGTACTTC
CDR3aa: CASSEANRPYEQYF

j_gene: TRBJ1-2
abundance: -
d_gene: -
v_gene: TRBV30
CDR3nt: TGTGCCTGGAGTGTACAGGGTCAAGGTGGCTACACCTTC
CDR3aa: CAWSVQGQGGYTF

j_gene: TRBJ2-7
abundance: -
d_gene: -
v_gene: TRBV11-3
CDR3nt: TGTGCCAGCAGCTTAGGCGGGACGGCAACAGAGCAGTACTTC
CDR3aa: CASSLGGTATEQYF

j_gene: TRBJ1-2
abundance: -
d_gene: TRBD1
v_gene: TRBV7-2
CDR3nt: TGTGCCAGCAGCTTAGGGGGACAGGGTGTAGAAGGCTACACCTTC
CDR3aa: CASSLGGQGVEGYTF

j_gene: TRBJ2-7
abundance: few
d_gene: -
v_gene: TRBV6-1
CDR3nt: TGTGCCAGCAGTGAACCGGGGACCTACGAGCAGTACTTC
CDR3aa: CASSEPGTYEQYF

j_gene: TRBJ1-5
abundance: -
d_gene: -
v_gene: TRBV12-3/TRBV12-4
CDR3nt: TGTGCCAGCAGTTCAACAGGCAATCAGCCCCAGCATTTT
CDR3aa: CASSSTGNQPQHF

j_gene: TRBJ1-5
abundance: -
d_gene: -
v_gene: TRBV6-1
CDR3nt: TGTGCCAGCAGTGAGACAGGACCGGAACAGCCCCAGCATTTT
CDR3aa: CASSETGPEQPQHF

j_gene: TRBJ2-1
abundance: -
d_gene: -
v_gene: TRBV4-3
CDR3nt: TGCGCCAGCAGCCTCCTTCCCGGTGTTGGGCGGGGGCCGGAAAGCTCCTACAATGAGCAGTTCTTC
CDR3aa: CASSLLPGVGRGPESSYNEQFF

j_gene: TRBJ2-3
abundance: once
d_gene: -
v_gene: TRBV4-1
CDR3nt: TGCGCCAGCAGCCAATACGGGGTAGGAACTACAGATACGCAGTATTTT
CDR3aa: CASSQYGVGTTDTQYF

j_gene: TRBJ2-2
abundance: -
d_gene: -
v_gene: TRBV3-1/TRBV3-2
CDR3nt: TGTGCCAGCAGACCACTAGGGACCGGGGAGCTGTTTTTT
CDR3aa: CASRPLGTGELFF

j_gene: TRBJ2-3
abundance: -
d_gene: TRBD2
v_gene: TRBV6-6
CDR3nt: TGTGCCAGCAGTTACCTGGGACTAGCTAGCACAGATACGCAGTATTTT
CDR3aa: CASSYLGLASTDTQYF

j_gene: TRBJ1-1
abundance: -
d_gene: -
v_gene: TRBV2
CDR3nt: TGTGCCAGCCACAATGAAATCCTGAACACTGAAGCTTTCTTT
CDR3aa: CASHNEILNTEAFF

j_gene: TRBJ1-2
abundance: -
d_gene: -
v_gene: TRBV5-5
CDR3nt: TGTGCCAGCAGCCCGGACAGTAACTATGGCTACACCTTC
CDR3aa: CASSPDSNYGYTF

j_gene: TRBJ2-7
abundance: once
d_gene: TRBD1
v_gene: TRBV5-6
CDR3nt: TGTGCCAGCAACAAGGGGGCGTTCCCTTACGAGCAGTACTTC
CDR3aa: CASNKGAFPYEQYF

j_gene: TRBJ2-1
abundance: -
d_gene: TRBD2
v_gene: TRBV19
CDR3nt: TGTGCCAGTAGCCGGACTAGCGGGTCAAGCTCCTACAATGAGCAGTTCTTC
CDR3aa: CASSRTSGSSSYNEQFF

j_gene: TRBJ2-1
abundance: -
d_gene: -
v_gene: TRBV6-2/TRBV6-3
CDR3nt: TGTGCCAGCAGTATTAGAGGGTATGAGCAGTTCTTC
CDR3aa: CASSIRGYEQFF

j_gene: TRBJ1-6
abundance: -
d_gene: -
v_gene: TRBV6-5
CDR3nt: TGTGCCGGTCAGGGTGTGGGTTCCTATAATTCACCCCTCCACTTT
CDR3aa: CAGQGVGSYNSPLHF